A selection of T cell receptor beta chains follows, all from one sample in a study of OX40 agonist ivuxolimab in advanced cancers. The assay was immunoSEQ multiplex PCR, and TCRdb's table has in-frame clones only and misses some. The sample consists of 40,000 to 45,000 clones, about 80% of them appearing once. Sequenced here: CD4+ or CD8+ T cells sorted from blood, sampled in a trial of the OX40 agonist ivuxolimab. These TCRs come from an adult with an advanced solid tumor such as melanoma, head and neck, liver or kidney cancer. CDR3s include the opening cysteine and the closing phenylalanine or tryptophan. The D gene is left open where the match is weak. Clone size appears in some rows only: once, few, many, or a class for an expanded clone.

V: TRBV28; J: TRBJ1-3; size: NA; D: TRBD1; DNA: TGTGCCAGCAGTCGACTTGGACAGGGGGCGAAAACTGGAAACACCATATATTTT; CDR3: CASSRLGQGAKTGNTIYF
V: TRBV2; J: TRBJ2-7; size: NA; D: NA; DNA: TGTGCCAGCAGTGTTCGGCCGATCTACGAGCAGTACTTC; CDR3: CASSVRPIYEQYF
V: TRBV29-1; J: TRBJ1-1; size: once; D: NA; DNA: TGCAGCGTTAAGCCGTCGGACGGACTCATGAACACTGAAGCTTTCTTT; CDR3: CSVKPSDGLMNTEAFF
V: TRBV5-4; J: TRBJ2-2; size: once; D: NA; DNA: TGTGCCAGCAGCCCCCGGACAGTAGCGAACACCGGGGAGCTGTTTTTT; CDR3: CASSPRTVANTGELFF
V: TRBV7-6; J: TRBJ1-6; size: NA; D: TRBD1; DNA: TGTGCCAGCAGCTTACAGGGGACAGGGGGTTCACCCCTCCACTTT; CDR3: CASSLQGTGGSPLHF
V: TRBV5-6; J: TRBJ2-2; size: NA; D: NA; DNA: TGTGCCAGCAGACGTGCAGAAGTCGGGGGGGAGCTGTTTTTT; CDR3: CASRRAEVGGELFF
V: TRBV19; J: TRBJ1-2; size: NA; D: NA; DNA: TGTGCCAGTAGTACGGACGGGTCCGGGTCCAACTATGGCTACACCTTC; CDR3: CASSTDGSGSNYGYTF
V: TRBV27; J: TRBJ2-7; size: once; D: NA; DNA: TGTGCCAGCAGGCACCGGGACATCACCTACGAGCAGTACTTC; CDR3: CASRHRDITYEQYF
V: TRBV10-2; J: TRBJ1-5; size: NA; D: TRBD1; DNA: TGCGCCAGCAGTGAAAATCGAGGGGGCGGTCAGCCCCAGCATTTT; CDR3: CASSENRGGGQPQHF
V: TRBV5-1; J: TRBJ2-5; size: NA; D: NA; DNA: TGCGCCAGCAGCCTCGGGGGACTGGCGACACAAGAGACCCAGTACTTC; CDR3: CASSLGGLATQETQYF
V: TRBV27; J: TRBJ1-1; size: NA; D: NA; DNA: TGTGCCAGCAGTTTATATCAGGGGATGAACACTGAAGCTTTCTTT; CDR3: CASSLYQGMNTEAFF
V: TRBV5-1; J: TRBJ2-3; size: NA; D: NA; DNA: TGCGCCAGCAGCTTGGCGCCGAGTAGCACAGATACGCAGTATTTT; CDR3: CASSLAPSSTDTQYF
V: TRBV9; J: TRBJ1-1; size: NA; D: NA; DNA: TGTGCCAGCAGCGCAGGGACGGCTAACACTGAAGCTTTCTTT; CDR3: CASSAGTANTEAFF
V: TRBV7-2; J: TRBJ2-3; size: NA; D: NA; DNA: TGTGCCAGCAGCTTAAGTGGAACAGATACGCAGTATTTT; CDR3: CASSLSGTDTQYF
V: TRBV29-1; J: TRBJ1-2; size: few; D: NA; DNA: TGCAGCGTGGGCCCTGATGGCTACACCTTC; CDR3: CSVGPDGYTF
V: TRBV2; J: TRBJ1-5; size: medium-sized; D: NA; DNA: TGTGCCAGCAGACCCCGGGACTTCAATCAGCCCCAGCATTTT; CDR3: CASRPRDFNQPQHF
V: TRBV28; J: TRBJ1-3; size: few; D: TRBD1; DNA: TGTGCCAGCAGTGACAGGGTTTCTGGAAACACCATATATTTT; CDR3: CASSDRVSGNTIYF
V: TRBV28; J: TRBJ1-1; size: NA; D: NA; DNA: TGTGCCAGCAGTTTATCCCAGGGCCTCACTGAAGCTTTCTTT; CDR3: CASSLSQGLTEAFF
V: TRBV11-2; J: TRBJ2-3; size: few; D: NA; DNA: TGTGCCAGCAGCCAAGGGGCCATGACGGCAGATACGCAGTATTTT; CDR3: CASSQGAMTADTQYF
V: TRBV19; J: TRBJ2-7; size: NA; D: NA; DNA: TGTGCCAGTAGTATCGGGGAGAAATACGAGCAGTACTTC; CDR3: CASSIGEKYEQYF
V: TRBV27; J: TRBJ2-7; size: NA; D: NA; DNA: TGTGCCAGCAGTTTAAGATCAACCACCTACGAGCAGTACTTC; CDR3: CASSLRSTTYEQYF
V: TRBV19; J: TRBJ1-5; size: NA; D: NA; DNA: TGTGCCAGTAGTATCTCCCCCAGGGGTAGGAGCAATCAGCCCCAGCATTTT; CDR3: CASSISPRGRSNQPQHF
V: TRBV9; J: TRBJ2-3; size: NA; D: NA; DNA: TGTGCCAGCAGCGTAGCTTGGCTAGGAGGCACAGATACGCAGTATTTT; CDR3: CASSVAWLGGTDTQYF
V: TRBV6-5; J: TRBJ1-4; size: once; D: NA; DNA: TGTGCCAGCAGCCTTGAGAATGAAAAACTGTTTTTT; CDR3: CASSLENEKLFF
V: TRBV2; J: TRBJ2-5; size: NA; D: TRBD2; DNA: TGTGCCAGCAGCTTAAGGACTAGCGGAGTTGGGGAGACCCAGTACTTC; CDR3: CASSLRTSGVGETQYF
V: TRBV10-1; J: TRBJ2-5; size: NA; D: TRBD1; DNA: TGCGCCAGCAGTGAGCGAGGACAGGCGTACCAAGAGACCCAGTACTTC; CDR3: CASSERGQAYQETQYF
V: TRBV27; J: TRBJ2-3; size: NA; D: TRBD2; DNA: TGTGCCAGCAGTTTAGCGGGGGAGAGACTTAACACAGATACGCAGTATTTT; CDR3: CASSLAGERLNTDTQYF
V: TRBV30; J: TRBJ1-5; size: NA; D: NA; DNA: TGTGCCTGGAGTGTACTGGACACACGCAATCAGCCCCAGCATTTT; CDR3: CAWSVLDTRNQPQHF
V: TRBV10-3; J: TRBJ2-7; size: NA; D: NA; DNA: TGTGCCATCAGTGAGTCGGACTTAACGGACGAGCAGTACTTC; CDR3: CAISESDLTDEQYF
V: TRBV19; J: TRBJ2-7; size: NA; D: NA; DNA: TGTGCCAGTAGTATAGACCTCGGGGGATTATACGAGCAGTACTTC; CDR3: CASSIDLGGLYEQYF
V: TRBV11-2; J: TRBJ2-3; size: NA; D: NA; DNA: TGTGCCAGCAGCTTACCAGGGGCAGGTACAGATACGCAGTATTTT; CDR3: CASSLPGAGTDTQYF
V: TRBV5-1; J: TRBJ2-1; size: once; D: NA; DNA: TGCGCCAGCAGCCGGGGGGCCAGCTCCTACAATGAGCAGTTCTTC; CDR3: CASSRGASSYNEQFF
V: TRBV28; J: TRBJ2-7; size: few; D: TRBD2; DNA: TGTGCCAGCAGTTCGGGCGGGAGTGGGACCTACGAGCAGTACTTC; CDR3: CASSSGGSGTYEQYF
V: TRBV30; J: TRBJ1-1; size: NA; D: NA; DNA: TGTGCCTGGAGTCAAGAGGGAAACACTGAAGCTTTCTTT; CDR3: CAWSQEGNTEAFF
V: TRBV2; J: TRBJ1-5; size: NA; D: NA; DNA: TGTGCCAGCAGTACCGACAGTTCCAATCAGCCCCAGCATTTT; CDR3: CASSTDSSNQPQHF
V: TRBV11-2; J: TRBJ2-7; size: NA; D: NA; DNA: TGTGCCAGCAGCCCCGTTCAGGGGTTCACATCCTACGAGCAGTACTTC; CDR3: CASSPVQGFTSYEQYF
V: TRBV28; J: TRBJ1-5; size: NA; D: TRBD1; DNA: TGTGCCAGCAGTTCCCCGGGACAGGCCATGTATAGCAATCAGCCCCAGCATTTT; CDR3: CASSSPGQAMYSNQPQHF
V: TRBV19; J: TRBJ1-6; size: NA; D: NA; DNA: TGTGCCAGTAGTCCTCCCGGGGAGTATTCACCCCTCCACTTT; CDR3: CASSPPGEYSPLHF
V: TRBV21-1; J: TRBJ1-5; size: NA; D: NA; DNA: TGTGCCAGCAGCCAAAGCCAGAACAGGGCCCCAAAATTATATAGCAATCAGCCCCAGCATTTT; CDR3: CASSQSQNRAPKLYSNQPQHF
V: TRBV28; J: TRBJ1-1; size: once; D: TRBD1; DNA: TGTGCCAGCAGTTACTTCAGGGGGCACACTGAAGCTTTCTTT; CDR3: CASSYFRGHTEAFF
V: TRBV29-1; J: TRBJ2-7; size: NA; D: NA; DNA: TGCAGCGTTGACGGCGGAGGGGGCCCCGAGCAGTACTTC; CDR3: CSVDGGGGPEQYF
V: TRBV4-2; J: TRBJ1-3; size: NA; D: NA; DNA: TGTGCCAGCAGCCAAGATAGGGCGGGCGGAGGAAACACCATATATTTT; CDR3: CASSQDRAGGGNTIYF
V: TRBV7-9; J: TRBJ2-2; size: NA; D: TRBD1; DNA: TGTGCCAGCAGCTTAGCGGACAGGGGAGCTTTAGGCACCGGGGAGCTGTTTTTT; CDR3: CASSLADRGALGTGELFF
V: TRBV7-9; J: TRBJ2-1; size: NA; D: NA; DNA: TGTGCCAGCAGCCAGACTAGCTACAATGAGCAGTTCTTC; CDR3: CASSQTSYNEQFF
V: TRBV6-1; J: TRBJ2-1; size: NA; D: NA; DNA: TGTGCCAGCAGTGATCGCGCACCCTACAATGAGCAGTTCTTC; CDR3: CASSDRAPYNEQFF
V: TRBV5-1; J: TRBJ2-7; size: NA; D: TRBD1; DNA: TGCGCCAGCAGCGCCGGGACAGGTCTCTACGAGCAGTACTTC; CDR3: CASSAGTGLYEQYF
V: TRBV28; J: TRBJ2-2; size: NA; D: TRBD1; DNA: TGTGCCAGCACCCTCGGACAGGGGAGAACCGGGGAGCTGTTTTTT; CDR3: CASTLGQGRTGELFF
V: TRBV5-1; J: TRBJ1-2; size: NA; D: NA; DNA: TGCGCCAGCAGCTTGATACCGACAGAATTGCTTTATGGCTACACCTTC; CDR3: CASSLIPTELLYGYTF
V: TRBV5-1; J: TRBJ2-5; size: once; D: NA; DNA: TGCGCCAGCAGCTTACGAGGTCGAGAGACCCAGTACTTC; CDR3: CASSLRGRETQYF
V: TRBV19; J: TRBJ2-7; size: NA; D: NA; DNA: TGTGCCAGTAGTATTAGGGGCAGAGGATACGAGCAGTACTTC; CDR3: CASSIRGRGYEQYF
V: TRBV4-3; J: TRBJ2-7; size: NA; D: TRBD2; DNA: TGCGCCAGCAGCCACCCCCTCAAGACCGGGACTAGCAACTACGAGCAGTACTTC; CDR3: CASSHPLKTGTSNYEQYF